The clone carrying this TCR beta chain was observed many times. Sequencing started from total RNA isolated from unfractionated whole blood. Trimming left V 4 bases short and J 1 base short, with 10 bases between. CDR3 length: 14 residues. Germline V lookup: CDR1 MNHNY, CDR2 SVGAGI (reference sequence). These data belong to a study of human T cells and chemical hapten exposure. Turning to the study itself: Slight volume differences across pooled libraries mainly accounted for varying per-sample TCR yields.

Unique molecular identifiers were attached to individual cDNA molecules within the library. Per the original methods: A typical sample had around 96,000 TCRs, with about 20,000 to 690,600 overall. One entry per CDR3 protein, called by TCRdb with MiXCR from the reads. Here the V and J calls rest on TCRdb's processing, not on the authors' analysis. The sample contains about 120,000 distinct CDR3 sequences, less than 10% of which appear only once. This TCR was sampled from a human donor in good health. Some clones in this sample may be carry-over from other donors' samples. This rearrangement joins TRBV6-6 to TRBJ1-1; D uncertain. The specimen sequenced was whole blood. CDR3 residues: CASSSVTRNTEAFF. The CDR3 coding sequence is TGTGCCAGCAGTTCCGTGACAAGGAACACTGAAGCTTTCTTT.